The 26 T cell receptor beta chains below come from one sample, sequenced in a study of blood T cell repertoires in COVID-19. Profiling relied on immunoSEQ multiplex PCR, and the TCRdb table lists in-frame clones only, not all of them. The data hold approximately 200,000 clones, with 88% observed a single time. Sequenced material: peripheral blood. All receptors derive from a woman aged 60 to 75 with acute or convalescent COVID-19.

The chain recombines TRBV15 with TRBJ1-4, with unresolved D. The CDR3 runs 16 residues. Germline V gene data show CDR1 as LNHNV and CDR2 as YYDKDF (reference sequence). V was clipped by 4 bases and J by 5 bases, with 17 bases between them. In nucleotides, the CDR3 is TGTGCCACCAGCAAAACCAGCTGGGCGGGGAATGAAAAACTGTTTTTT. Protein sequence: CATSKTSWAGNEKLFF.

V and J are TRBV5-1 and TRBJ2-5; TRBD2 aligns across 13 bases. V shed 5 bases, J shed 4 bases, and the junction held 11 bases outside the gene matches. The CDR3 totals 17 residues. In germline, CDR1 is SGHRS, CDR2 YFSETQ. CDR3 DNA: TGCGCCAGCAGGACCGGACTAGCGGGGGATGAGGGAGAGACCCAGTACTTC. Amino acids: CASRTGLAGDEGETQYF.

This clone was counted a single time. The chain uses TRBV7-2 and TRBJ1-1; 10 bases are shared with TRBD1. Germline loops: CDR1 SGHTA, CDR2 FQGNSA. CDR3 length: 17 amino acids. After removal of 7 bases from V and 6 bases from J, the junction contained 17 bases not matched to a gene. The CDR3 is CASNLVPGQGKEAEAFF. The CDR3 DNA reads TGTGCCAGCAACCTAGTCCCGGGACAGGGGAAAGAGGCTGAAGCTTTCTTT.

This sequence joins TRBV18 and TRBJ1-4; TRBD1 agrees at 8 bases. V lost 3 bases, J lost 7 bases, and 4 bases stayed unmatched. There are 14 residues in the CDR3. Per the germline V gene, CDR1 is KGHSH and CDR2 is LQKENI. CDR3 in DNA: TGTGCCAGCTCACCGACAGGGGCAGGTGAAAAACTGTTTTTT. Translation gives CASSPTGAGEKLFF.

The rearrangement uses TRBV15 and TRBJ2-5; 8 positions agree with TRBD1. After removal of 6 bases from V and 2 bases from J, the junction contained 11 bases not matched to a gene. The germline CDR1 and CDR2 sequences are LNHNV and YYDKDF (reference sequence). The CDR3 length is 16 residues. The CDR3 DNA reads TGTGCCACCAGTACAAGACAAACAGGGGGGCAAGAGACCCAGTACTTC. Translating gives CATSTRQTGGQETQYF. Complete variable domain (other parts from reference TRBV15 and TRBJ2-5): DAMVIQNPRYQVTQFGKPVTLSCSQTLNHNVMYWYQQKSSQAPKLLFHYYDKDFNNEADTPDNFQSRRPNTSFCFLDIRSPGLGDTAMYLCATSTRQTGGQETQYFGPGTRLLVL.

This clone was counted a single time. The chain combines TRBV27 with TRBJ2-3; D is unresolved. Trimming took off 5 bases at V and 2 bases at J, with 17 bases between the two ends. CDR3 length equals 16 residues. In germline, CDR1 is MNHEY, CDR2 SMNVEV (reference sequence). DNA of the CDR3: TGTGCCAGCAGTGGGCGCGAGCTCGGATCCACAGATACGCAGTATTTT. Its translation is CASSGRELGSTDTQYF.

This chain links TRBV6-2 or TRBV6-3 with TRBJ1-1; TRBD1 agrees at 7 bases. The CDR3 sequence is 15 residues long. CDR1 MNHEY and CDR2 SVGEGT come from the germline V gene. The junction had 6 bases not matched to a gene; V was cut back by 2 bases and J by 3 bases. CDR3 residues: CASSYTGQADTEAFF. The CDR3 DNA is TGTGCCAGCAGTTACACCGGACAGGCGGACACTGAAGCTTTCTTT.

This chain connects TRBV7-2 to TRBJ2-3, with 12 bases that match TRBD2. With 3 bases clipped from V and 5 bases from J, the junction kept 9 bases outside the gene matches. The germline gives CDR1 SGHTA, CDR2 FQGNSA. The length of the CDR3 is 17 residues. CDR3 bases: TGTGCCAGCAGCTTGCTAAGACTAGCGGGAGTGCTAGATACGCAGTATTTT. Its translation: CASSLLRLAGVLDTQYF.

V usage is TRBV18 and J usage is TRBJ1-5, with D tentatively TRBD1 (5 bases). The length of the CDR3 is 16 residues. Trimming stripped 1 base from V and 2 bases from J, with 12 bases between. CDR1 and CDR2 (germline): KGHSH, LQKENI. CDR3 DNA: TGTGCCAGCTCACCACGTCGCAGGGATGGCAATCAGCCCCAGCATTTT. Translating gives CASSPRRRDGNQPQHF.

This clone was recorded at least ten times. The V and J genes are TRBV4-2 and TRBJ2-5; possible D gene TRBD2, 6 bases. CDR1 is LGHNA, CDR2 YNFKEQ, per germline. V dropped 1 base and J dropped 3 bases, with 15 bases sitting between them. This CDR3 region has 16 residues. CDR3 loop: CASSQGVGRREETQYF. The CDR3 region has the DNA TGTGCCAGCAGCCAAGGGGTAGGACGGAGGGAAGAGACCCAGTACTTC.

This clone was detected only once. The chain uses TRBV5-6 and TRBJ2-7, with D perhaps matching TRBD1 (6 bases). Per the germline V gene, CDR1 is SGHDT and CDR2 is YYEEEE. The ends were cut back, 4 bases at V and 4 bases at J, with 15 bases in the middle. The CDR3 is 14 amino acids. CDR3 coding DNA: TGTGCCAGCAGCGTAAGGGACAAGCCTTACGAGCAGTACTTC. Amino acids: CASSVRDKPYEQYF.

This clone was counted a single time. The rearrangement joins TRBV20-1 to TRBJ2-5, with a tentative D call TRBD2 (6 bases). CDR1 is DFQATT, CDR2 SNEGSKA, per germline (reference sequence). This CDR3 region has 10 residues. The CDR3 spells CSAGTETQYF. CDR3 nucleotide sequence: TGCAGCGCGGGGACAGAGACCCAGTACTTC.

The V gene is TRBV5-6, the J gene TRBJ2-7, with D maybe TRBD1 (5 bases). CDR1 and CDR2 (germline): SGHDT, YYEEEE. This CDR3 region has 13 residues. With 2 bases removed from V and 3 bases from J, the gap between germline ends came to 9 bases. The CDR3 loop is CASSLGVGYEQYF. CDR3 sequence (DNA): TGTGCCAGCAGCTTAGGGGTCGGCTACGAGCAGTACTTC.

This sequence joins TRBV9 and TRBJ1-2; D gene ambiguous. Looked up from germline, CDR1 is SGDLS and CDR2 is YYNGEE. The CDR3 spans 13 residues. With 3 bases removed from V and 6 bases from J, the gap between germline ends came to 12 bases. The CDR3 DNA is TGTGCCAGCAGCGCTCCAGGTTGGAATGGCTACACCTTC. Residues: CASSAPGWNGYTF.

The rearrangement uses TRBV19 and TRBJ1-2; D is ambiguous. Trimming cost V 1 base and J 8 bases, with 14 bases left between them. From germline, CDR1 is LNHDA and CDR2 SQIVND (reference sequence). This CDR3 has 14 amino acids. As DNA, the CDR3 is TGTGCCAGTAGTATAGTCGGGAATTCTTACGGCTACACCTTC. This sequence encodes CASSIVGNSYGYTF.

The gene calls are TRBV3-1 (or the pseudogene TRBV3-2) and TRBJ2-1; 10 bases line up with TRBD2. The CDR3 is 16 amino acids. CDR1 is LGHDT, CDR2 YNNKEL, per germline (reference sequence). Trimming removed 3 bases from V and 4 bases from J; junction bases left unmatched: 6. In DNA, the CDR3 is TGTGCCAGCAGCCATAGAGCGGGAGGGGGGTACAATGAGCAGTTCTTC. It specifies CASSHRAGGGYNEQFF.

The rearrangement links TRBV9 to TRBJ1-1; no reliable D call. Trimming stripped 3 bases from V and 4 bases from J, with 19 bases between. Germline V lookup: CDR1 SGDLS, CDR2 YYNGEE. The CDR3 covers 16 residues. The CDR3 region has the DNA TGTGCCAGCAGCGGAGGAACGCCCCCCTGGAGCACTGAAGCTTTCTTT. Translating it yields CASSGGTPPWSTEAFF.

V usage is TRBV12-5 and J usage is TRBJ2-1; D is uncertain. The V end was cut by 0 bases, the J end by 9 bases, with 3 bases between. Germline assignment: CDR1 LGHNT and CDR2 FRNRAP. The CDR3 has 11 amino acids. The CDR3 DNA reads as TGTGCTAGTGGTTTGGTACTTGAGCAGTTCTTC. Amino acid sequence: CASGLVLEQFF.

The chain joins TRBV19 to TRBJ1-6; D is possibly TRBD1 (6 bases). The CDR3 runs 15 residues. Germline V gene lookup returns CDR1 LNHDA and CDR2 SQIVND (reference sequence). V dropped 7 bases and J dropped 5 bases, with 15 bases sitting between them. The CDR3 DNA is TGTGCCAGTATTCCCAACGACAGGAATAATTCACCCCTCCACTTT. Translation: CASIPNDRNNSPLHF.

V and J are TRBV27 and TRBJ2-7; 10 bases agree with TRBD1. The CDR3 is 15 residues long. The V gene end was trimmed by 3 bases and the J gene end by 3 bases; junction bases not matched to a gene: 5. Germline loops: CDR1 MNHEY, CDR2 SMNVEV (reference sequence). For the CDR3, the DNA is TGTGCCAGCAGTTTCCGGGACAGGGGATTCTACGAGCAGTACTTC. Translated, it gives CASSFRDRGFYEQYF.

V gene TRBV30 combines with J gene TRBJ1-3; the D gene is possibly TRBD1 (6 bases). The CDR3 is made up of 14 amino acids. Germline CDR1 reads GTSNPN; CDR2 reads SVGIG (reference sequence). V was cut by 3 bases and J by 4 bases, with 13 bases left in between. CDR3 region: CAWRGAGVGNTIYF. In nucleotides, the CDR3 is TGTGCCTGGAGGGGAGCAGGGGTCGGAAACACCATATATTTT.

The V and J genes are TRBV6-5 and TRBJ2-7; TRBD2 matches at 8 bases. The V and J ends lost 5 bases and 2 bases, in that order; junction bases with no gene match: 5. CDR1 is MNHEY, CDR2 SVGAGI, per germline. The CDR3 is 14 residues long. CDR3 coding DNA: TGTGCCAGCAGTCTCCGGGAGGGGACCTACGAGCAGTACTTC. Residues: CASSLREGTYEQYF.

A few counts support this clone. The genes are TRBV6-5 and TRBJ2-1; D not certain. Germline V lookup: CDR1 MNHEY, CDR2 SVGAGI. The germline V and J ends were trimmed by 7 bases and 7 bases, with 8 bases remaining between them. The CDR3 runs 11 residues. The CDR3, as DNA: TGTGCCAGCACTCGTCTGAATGAGCAGTTCTTC. This translates into CASTRLNEQFF.

The rearrangement joins TRBV4-2 to TRBJ1-2; the D is unclear. The CDR3 is 12 amino acids. Trimming removed 2 bases at V and 4 bases at J, with 5 bases between. Germline V lookup: CDR1 LGHNA, CDR2 YNFKEQ. The CDR3 DNA is TGTGCCAGCAGCCAAAACGGCTATGGCTACACCTTC. Encoded protein: CASSQNGYGYTF.

The J gene is TRBJ1-5, the V gene TRBV3-1 (or the pseudogene TRBV3-2); TRBD1 agrees at 8 bases. CDR3 length: 17 amino acids. J lost 0 bases, V lost 4 bases, and 8 bases had no gene match. CDR1 is LGHDT, CDR2 YNNKEL, per germline (reference sequence). The DNA of the CDR3 is TGTGCCAGCAGCCCCGGGACAGGAGGAAATAGCAATCAGCCCCAGCATTTT. Protein: CASSPGTGGNSNQPQHF.

The chain links TRBV25-1 to TRBJ2-3; weak D call: TRBD2 (6 bases). The CDR3 consists of 16 residues. CDR1 MGHDK and CDR2 SYGVNS come from the germline V gene. Trimming stripped 0 bases from V and 0 bases from J, with 10 bases between. The CDR3 DNA reads as TGTGCCAGCAGTGAATATAGGCTAGCGAGCACAGATACGCAGTATTTT. It translates to CASSEYRLASTDTQYF.